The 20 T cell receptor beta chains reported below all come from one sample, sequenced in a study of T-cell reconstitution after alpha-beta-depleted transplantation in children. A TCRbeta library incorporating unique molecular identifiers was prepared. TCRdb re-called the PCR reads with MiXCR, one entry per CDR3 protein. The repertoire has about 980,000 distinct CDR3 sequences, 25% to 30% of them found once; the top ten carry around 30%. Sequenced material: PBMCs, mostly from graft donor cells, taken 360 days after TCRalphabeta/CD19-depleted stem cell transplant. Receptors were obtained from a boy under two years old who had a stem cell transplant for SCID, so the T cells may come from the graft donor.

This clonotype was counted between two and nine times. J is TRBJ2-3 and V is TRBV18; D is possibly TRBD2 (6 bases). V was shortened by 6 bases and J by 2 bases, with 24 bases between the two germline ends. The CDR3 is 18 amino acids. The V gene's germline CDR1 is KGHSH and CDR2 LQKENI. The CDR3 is CASSQFGTPRGNTDTQYF. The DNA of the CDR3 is TGTGCCAGCTCTCAATTCGGGACTCCACGAGGGAACACAGATACGCAGTATTTT.

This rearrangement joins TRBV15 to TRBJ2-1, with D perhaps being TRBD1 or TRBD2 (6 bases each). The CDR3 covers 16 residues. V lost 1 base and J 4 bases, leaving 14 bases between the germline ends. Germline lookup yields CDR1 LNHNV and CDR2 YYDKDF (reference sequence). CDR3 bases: TGTGCCACCAGCAGAGCGGGGGCAGGGAGTTACAATGAGCAGTTCTTC. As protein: CATSRAGAGSYNEQFF.

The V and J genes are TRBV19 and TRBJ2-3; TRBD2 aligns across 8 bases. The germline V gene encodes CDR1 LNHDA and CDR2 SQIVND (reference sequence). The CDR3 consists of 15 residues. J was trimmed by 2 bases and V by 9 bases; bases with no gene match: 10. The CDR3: CASQAGASITDTQYF. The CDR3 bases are TGTGCCAGCCAAGCGGGGGCCTCTATCACAGATACGCAGTATTTT.

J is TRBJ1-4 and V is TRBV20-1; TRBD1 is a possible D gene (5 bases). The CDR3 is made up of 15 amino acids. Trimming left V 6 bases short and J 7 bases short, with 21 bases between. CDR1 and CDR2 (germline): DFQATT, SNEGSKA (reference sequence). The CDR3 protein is CSAAVWGGEGEKLFF. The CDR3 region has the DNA TGCAGTGCGGCCGTCTGGGGGGGAGAAGGTGAAAAACTGTTTTTT.

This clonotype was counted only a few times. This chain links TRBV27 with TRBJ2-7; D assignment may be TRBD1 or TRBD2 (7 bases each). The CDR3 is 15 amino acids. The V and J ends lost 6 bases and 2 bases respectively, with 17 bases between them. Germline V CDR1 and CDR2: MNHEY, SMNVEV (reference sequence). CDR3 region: CASRLPGGGAYEQYF. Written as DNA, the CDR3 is TGTGCCAGCAGACTCCCAGGGGGGGGCGCCTACGAGCAGTACTTC.

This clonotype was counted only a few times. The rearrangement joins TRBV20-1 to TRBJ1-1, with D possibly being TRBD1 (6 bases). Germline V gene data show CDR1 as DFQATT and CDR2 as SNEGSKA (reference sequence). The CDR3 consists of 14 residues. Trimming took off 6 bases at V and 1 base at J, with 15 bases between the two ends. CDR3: CSAARGIGNTEAFF. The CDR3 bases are TGCAGTGCCGCCAGGGGAATCGGGAACACTGAAGCTTTCTTT.

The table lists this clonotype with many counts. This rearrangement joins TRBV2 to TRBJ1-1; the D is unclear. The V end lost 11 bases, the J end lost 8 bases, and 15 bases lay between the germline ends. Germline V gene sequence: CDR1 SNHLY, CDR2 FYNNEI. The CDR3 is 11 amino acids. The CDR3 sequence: CASHWREEAFF. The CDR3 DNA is TGTGCCTCCCATTGGCGGGAAGAAGCTTTCTTT.

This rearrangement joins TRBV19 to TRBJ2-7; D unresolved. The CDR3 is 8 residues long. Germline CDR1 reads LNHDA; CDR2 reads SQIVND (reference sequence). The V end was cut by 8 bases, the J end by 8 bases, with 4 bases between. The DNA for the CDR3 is TGTGCCAGTTCCAAGCAGTACTTC. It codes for CASSKQYF.

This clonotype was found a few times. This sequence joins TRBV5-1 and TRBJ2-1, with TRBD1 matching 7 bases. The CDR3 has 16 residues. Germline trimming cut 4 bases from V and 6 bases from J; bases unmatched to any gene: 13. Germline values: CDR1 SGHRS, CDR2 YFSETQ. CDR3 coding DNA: TGCGCCAGCAGCACACCGGACAGGTACCACAGCAATGAGCAGTTCTTC. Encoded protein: CASSTPDRYHSNEQFF.

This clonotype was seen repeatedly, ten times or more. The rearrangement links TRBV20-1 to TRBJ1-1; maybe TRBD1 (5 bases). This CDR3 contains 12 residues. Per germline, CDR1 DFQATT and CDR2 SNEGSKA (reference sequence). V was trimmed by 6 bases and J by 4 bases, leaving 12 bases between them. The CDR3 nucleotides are TGCAGTGCCATCAGGGAGGGCACTGAAGCTTTCTTT. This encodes CSAIREGTEAFF.

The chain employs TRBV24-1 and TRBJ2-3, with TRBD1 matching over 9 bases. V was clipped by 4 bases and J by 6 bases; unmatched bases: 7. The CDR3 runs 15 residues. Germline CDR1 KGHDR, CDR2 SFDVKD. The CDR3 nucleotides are TGTGCCACCAGTGAGCACAGGGGGCGCGCGGATACGCAGTATTTT. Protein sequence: CATSEHRGRADTQYF.

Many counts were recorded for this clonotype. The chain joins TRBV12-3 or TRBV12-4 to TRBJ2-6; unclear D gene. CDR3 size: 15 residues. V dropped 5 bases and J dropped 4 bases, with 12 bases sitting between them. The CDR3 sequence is CASSPSPSGANVLTF. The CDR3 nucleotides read TGTGCCAGCAGTCCCAGCCCTTCAGGGGCCAACGTCCTGACTTTC.

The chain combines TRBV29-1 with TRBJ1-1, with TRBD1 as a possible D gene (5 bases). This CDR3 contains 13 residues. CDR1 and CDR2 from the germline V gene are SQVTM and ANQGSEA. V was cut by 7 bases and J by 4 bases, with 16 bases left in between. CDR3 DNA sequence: TGCAGCGCTTTGGGGGAGCTGGGCACTGAAGCTTTCTTT. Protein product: CSALGELGTEAFF.

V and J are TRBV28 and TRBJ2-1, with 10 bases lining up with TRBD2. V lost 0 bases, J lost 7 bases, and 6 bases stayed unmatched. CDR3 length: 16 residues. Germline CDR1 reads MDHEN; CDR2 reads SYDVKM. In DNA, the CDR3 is TGTGCCAGCAGTTTATGGTCGCCTAGCGGGGGTAATGAGCAGTTCTTC. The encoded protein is CASSLWSPSGGNEQFF.

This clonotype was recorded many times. The CDR3 DNA sequence: TGCAGCGCCCGGGACAGCTCCTACAATGAGCAGTTCTTC. Its protein product is CSARDSSYNEQFF. The chain links TRBV29-1 to TRBJ2-1; 7 bases align to TRBD1. CDR3 length: 13 residues. CDR1 and CDR2 from the germline V gene are SQVTM and ANQGSEA. V shed 7 bases and J 0 bases; nucleotides not matched to a gene: 3.

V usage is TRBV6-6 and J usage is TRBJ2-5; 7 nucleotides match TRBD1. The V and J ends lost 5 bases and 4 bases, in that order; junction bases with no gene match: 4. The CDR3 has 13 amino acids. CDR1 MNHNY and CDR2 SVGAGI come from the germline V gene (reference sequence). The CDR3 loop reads CASSANRGETQYF. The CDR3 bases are TGTGCCAGCAGTGCTAACAGGGGAGAGACCCAGTACTTC.

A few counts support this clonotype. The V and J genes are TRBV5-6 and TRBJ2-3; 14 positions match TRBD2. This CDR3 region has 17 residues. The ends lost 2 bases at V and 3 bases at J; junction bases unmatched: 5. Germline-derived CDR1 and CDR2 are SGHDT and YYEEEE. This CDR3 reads CASSFRLAGGPTDTQYF. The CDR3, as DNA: TGTGCCAGCAGCTTTCGACTAGCGGGGGGGCCGACAGATACGCAGTATTTT.

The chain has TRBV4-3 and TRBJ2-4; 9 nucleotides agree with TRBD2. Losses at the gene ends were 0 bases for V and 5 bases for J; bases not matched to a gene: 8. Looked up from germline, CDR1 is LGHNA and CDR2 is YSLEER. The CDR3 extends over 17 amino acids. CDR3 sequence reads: CASSQDRRGGLQNIQYF. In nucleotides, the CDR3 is TGCGCCAGCAGCCAAGATCGGCGGGGGGGCCTTCAAAACATTCAGTACTTC.

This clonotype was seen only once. In DNA form, the CDR3 reads TGTGCCAGCAGCTTATCTAGGACTAGCGGGTGGTCCGGGGAGCTGTTTTTT. This codes for CASSLSRTSGWSGELFF. This chain connects TRBV7-6 to TRBJ2-2, with 11 nucleotides matching TRBD2. Germline loops: CDR1 SGHVS, CDR2 FNYEAQ. Germline trimming cut 2 bases from V and 6 bases from J; bases unmatched to any gene: 8. The CDR3 contains 17 residues.

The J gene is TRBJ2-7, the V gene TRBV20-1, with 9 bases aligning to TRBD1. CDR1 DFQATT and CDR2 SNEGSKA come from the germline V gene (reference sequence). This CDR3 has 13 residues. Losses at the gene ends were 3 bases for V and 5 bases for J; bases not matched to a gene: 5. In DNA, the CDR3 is TGCAGTGCTAGGAGGGACAGGGTCGACGAGCAGTACTTC. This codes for CSARRDRVDEQYF.